These T cell receptor beta chains were read from a single sample in a study of control samples from healthy donors and cancer patients. Assay: immunoSEQ multiplex PCR; the TCRdb copy retains only in-frame clones and omits some. The sample shows approximately 20,000 clones, around 80% of them seen only once. Sequenced sample: PBMCs. These receptor sequences come from a woman in her 70s with lung cancer. Each CDR3 is given with its conserved first and last residue. Fields, in order: D gene, J gene, V gene, clone size, CDR3 length, CDR3 protein, CDR3 DNA. A D gene is named only where the DNA matches it firmly. Where a row states a size, it is once, few, many or the class of an expanded clone; other rows omit it.

d_call: NA; j_call: TRBJ2-1; v_call: TRBV5-1; clone_size: NA; cdr3_length: 11; cdr3_aa: CASSFTDEQFF; cdr3_nt: TGCGCCAGCAGCTTTACGGATGAGCAGTTCTTC
d_call: TRBD2; j_call: TRBJ2-2; v_call: TRBV10-3; clone_size: NA; cdr3_length: 12; cdr3_aa: CAIRRETGELFF; cdr3_nt: TGTGCCATCAGGCGGGAGACCGGGGAGCTGTTTTTT
d_call: NA; j_call: TRBJ2-7; v_call: TRBV7-3; clone_size: NA; cdr3_length: 13; cdr3_aa: CASSPGPTYEQYF; cdr3_nt: TGTGCCAGCAGCCCGGGACCCACCTACGAGCAGTACTTC
d_call: NA; j_call: TRBJ2-2; v_call: TRBV11-3; clone_size: few; cdr3_length: 15; cdr3_aa: CASSLGGANTGELFF; cdr3_nt: TGTGCCAGCAGCTTAGGCGGGGCGAACACCGGGGAGCTGTTTTTT
d_call: NA; j_call: TRBJ1-1; v_call: TRBV28; clone_size: NA; cdr3_length: 15; cdr3_aa: CASSGRDRGGTEAFF; cdr3_nt: TGTGCCAGCAGTGGCAGGGACCGGGGGGGTACTGAAGCTTTCTTT
d_call: TRBD1; j_call: TRBJ2-5; v_call: TRBV7-3; clone_size: once; cdr3_length: 13; cdr3_aa: CASSLPGGETQYF; cdr3_nt: TGTGCCAGCAGCTTGCCAGGGGGAGAGACCCAGTACTTC
d_call: TRBD2; j_call: TRBJ2-7; v_call: TRBV12-3/TRBV12-4; clone_size: NA; cdr3_length: 13; cdr3_aa: CASSLIRGSEQYF; cdr3_nt: TGTGCCAGCAGTTTAATCCGCGGGAGCGAGCAGTACTTC
d_call: NA; j_call: TRBJ1-6; v_call: TRBV10-3; clone_size: NA; cdr3_length: 15; cdr3_aa: CAISGDSHYNSPLHF; cdr3_nt: TGTGCCATCAGTGGTGACAGTCACTACAATTCACCCCTCCACTTT
d_call: NA; j_call: TRBJ1-1; v_call: TRBV29-1; clone_size: NA; cdr3_length: 11; cdr3_aa: CSVVPSTEAFF; cdr3_nt: TGCAGCGTGGTACCGAGCACTGAAGCTTTCTTT
d_call: NA; j_call: TRBJ1-3; v_call: TRBV29-1; clone_size: NA; cdr3_length: 12; cdr3_aa: CSVSGAGNTIYF; cdr3_nt: TGCAGCGTCTCAGGGGCTGGAAACACCATATATTTT
d_call: NA; j_call: TRBJ1-5; v_call: TRBV19; clone_size: NA; cdr3_length: 13; cdr3_aa: CASSIWGNQPQHF; cdr3_nt: TGTGCCAGTAGTATTTGGGGCAATCAGCCCCAGCATTTT
d_call: NA; j_call: TRBJ2-1; v_call: TRBV6-1; clone_size: NA; cdr3_length: 14; cdr3_aa: CASSEWTPYNEQFF; cdr3_nt: TGTGCCAGCAGTGAGTGGACTCCCTACAATGAGCAGTTCTTC
d_call: NA; j_call: TRBJ2-1; v_call: TRBV29-1; clone_size: few; cdr3_length: 15; cdr3_aa: CSIKRERVQIHEQFF; cdr3_nt: TGCAGCATAAAACGTGAGAGGGTACAAATCCATGAGCAGTTCTTC
d_call: NA; j_call: TRBJ2-1; v_call: TRBV19; clone_size: NA; cdr3_length: 15; cdr3_aa: CASSKDREYYNEQFF; cdr3_nt: TGTGCCAGTAGTAAAGATAGGGAATACTACAATGAGCAGTTCTTC
d_call: NA; j_call: TRBJ1-5; v_call: TRBV4-3; clone_size: once; cdr3_length: 16; cdr3_aa: CASSQDRQLSNQPQHF; cdr3_nt: TGCGCCAGCAGCCAAGACCGACAGCTTAGCAATCAGCCCCAGCATTTT
d_call: NA; j_call: TRBJ1-5; v_call: TRBV27; clone_size: once; cdr3_length: 14; cdr3_aa: CASSLGVGGQPQHF; cdr3_nt: TGTGCCAGCAGTTTGGGGGTGGGCGGGCAGCCCCAGCATTTT
d_call: NA; j_call: TRBJ2-5; v_call: TRBV7-9; clone_size: NA; cdr3_length: 13; cdr3_aa: CASTKPQQETQYF; cdr3_nt: TGTGCCAGCACCAAACCCCAGCAAGAGACCCAGTACTTC
d_call: NA; j_call: TRBJ1-1; v_call: TRBV11-3; clone_size: NA; cdr3_length: 13; cdr3_aa: CASSLAADTEAFF; cdr3_nt: TGTGCCAGCAGCCTAGCCGCCGACACTGAAGCTTTCTTT
d_call: TRBD2; j_call: TRBJ2-1; v_call: TRBV6-5; clone_size: NA; cdr3_length: 13; cdr3_aa: CASRLAGEGEQFF; cdr3_nt: TGTGCCAGCAGGCTAGCGGGAGAAGGTGAGCAGTTCTTC
d_call: TRBD2; j_call: TRBJ2-3; v_call: TRBV6-5; clone_size: NA; cdr3_length: 14; cdr3_aa: CASSWTSGKDTQYF; cdr3_nt: TGTGCCAGCAGCTGGACTAGCGGGAAGGATACGCAGTATTTT
d_call: NA; j_call: TRBJ1-5; v_call: TRBV10-3; clone_size: NA; cdr3_length: 14; cdr3_aa: CAISPQDSNQPQHF; cdr3_nt: TGTGCCATCAGCCCTCAAGATAGCAATCAGCCCCAGCATTTT
d_call: NA; j_call: TRBJ2-7; v_call: TRBV20-1; clone_size: NA; cdr3_length: 11; cdr3_aa: CSCGSLIEQYF; cdr3_nt: TGCAGCTGTGGGTCACTAATCGAGCAGTACTTC
d_call: NA; j_call: TRBJ1-2; v_call: TRBV15; clone_size: NA; cdr3_length: 11; cdr3_aa: CATSYSRSYTF; cdr3_nt: TGTGCCACCAGCTATTCGAGGAGCTACACCTTC
d_call: NA; j_call: TRBJ2-7; v_call: TRBV12-1; clone_size: once; cdr3_length: 15; cdr3_aa: CASSFVGVSLYEQYF; cdr3_nt: TGTGCCAGCAGCTTTGTTGGGGTCAGTCTCTACGAGCAGTACTTC
d_call: NA; j_call: TRBJ2-1; v_call: TRBV29-1; clone_size: NA; cdr3_length: 12; cdr3_aa: CSEKTGTDEQFF; cdr3_nt: TGCAGCGAGAAAACAGGGACCGATGAGCAGTTCTTC
d_call: TRBD2; j_call: TRBJ2-1; v_call: TRBV28; clone_size: NA; cdr3_length: 19; cdr3_aa: CASSSGTSGLALSYNEQFF; cdr3_nt: TGTGCCAGCAGTTCTGGGACTAGCGGGCTGGCCCTCTCCTACAATGAGCAGTTCTTC
d_call: NA; j_call: TRBJ2-5; v_call: TRBV27; clone_size: medium-sized; cdr3_length: 14; cdr3_aa: CASSLSDSRETQYF; cdr3_nt: TGTGCCAGCAGTTTATCGGACAGTCGAGAGACCCAGTACTTC
d_call: NA; j_call: TRBJ1-2; v_call: TRBV28; clone_size: NA; cdr3_length: 16; cdr3_aa: CASRKLGMGLAYGYTF; cdr3_nt: TGTGCCAGCAGAAAACTGGGGATGGGTTTAGCCTATGGCTACACCTTC
d_call: NA; j_call: TRBJ2-3; v_call: TRBV5-6; clone_size: NA; cdr3_length: 14; cdr3_aa: CASSQDPGTDTQYF; cdr3_nt: TGTGCCAGCAGCCAGGACCCGGGCACAGATACGCAGTATTTT
d_call: TRBD1; j_call: TRBJ1-2; v_call: TRBV6-5; clone_size: once; cdr3_length: 13; cdr3_aa: CASKGTGVGGYTF; cdr3_nt: TGTGCCAGCAAAGGGACAGGGGTTGGTGGCTACACCTTC
d_call: NA; j_call: TRBJ2-5; v_call: TRBV11-3; clone_size: NA; cdr3_length: 12; cdr3_aa: CASSSAKGTQYF; cdr3_nt: TGTGCCAGCAGCTCGGCCAAAGGGACCCAGTACTTC
d_call: TRBD1; j_call: TRBJ2-5; v_call: TRBV24-1; clone_size: NA; cdr3_length: 15; cdr3_aa: CATSDATGGSETQYF; cdr3_nt: TGTGCCACCAGTGATGCGACAGGGGGGAGTGAGACCCAGTACTTC
d_call: TRBD1; j_call: TRBJ1-1; v_call: TRBV5-1; clone_size: NA; cdr3_length: 16; cdr3_aa: CASSLSPGGMNTEAFF; cdr3_nt: TGCGCCAGCAGCTTGTCTCCAGGGGGGATGAACACTGAAGCTTTCTTT
d_call: NA; j_call: TRBJ2-5; v_call: TRBV27; clone_size: NA; cdr3_length: 14; cdr3_aa: CASHRGGSGETQYF; cdr3_nt: TGTGCCAGCCACAGGGGGGGGAGCGGGGAGACCCAGTACTTC
d_call: TRBD1; j_call: TRBJ2-2; v_call: TRBV3-1/TRBV3-2; clone_size: NA; cdr3_length: 17; cdr3_aa: CASSQDGSGGDTGELFF; cdr3_nt: TGTGCCAGCAGCCAAGACGGCTCAGGGGGTGACACCGGGGAGCTGTTTTTT
d_call: NA; j_call: TRBJ2-1; v_call: TRBV9; clone_size: NA; cdr3_length: 15; cdr3_aa: CASSVGNSQPQEQFF; cdr3_nt: TGTGCCAGCAGCGTAGGAAATTCCCAGCCACAGGAGCAGTTCTTC
d_call: NA; j_call: TRBJ1-2; v_call: TRBV4-1; clone_size: few; cdr3_length: 17; cdr3_aa: CASSQVLGQGANYGYTF; cdr3_nt: TGCGCCAGCAGCCAGGTTTTAGGGCAGGGAGCTAACTATGGCTACACCTTC
d_call: NA; j_call: TRBJ1-5; v_call: TRBV5-1; clone_size: NA; cdr3_length: 15; cdr3_aa: CASSLSVEDNQPQHF; cdr3_nt: TGCGCCAGCAGCTTGTCGGTGGAGGACAATCAGCCCCAGCATTTT
d_call: TRBD1; j_call: TRBJ1-2; v_call: TRBV5-4; clone_size: NA; cdr3_length: 15; cdr3_aa: CASHPGTEGIYGYTF; cdr3_nt: TGTGCCAGCCATCCCGGGACAGAAGGAATCTATGGCTACACCTTC
d_call: NA; j_call: TRBJ2-2; v_call: TRBV19; clone_size: NA; cdr3_length: 14; cdr3_aa: CASSARGLFGELFF; cdr3_nt: TGTGCCAGTAGTGCCAGGGGTTTATTCGGGGAGCTGTTTTTT
d_call: TRBD1; j_call: TRBJ1-2; v_call: TRBV5-1; clone_size: NA; cdr3_length: 17; cdr3_aa: CASSFDRDRQDSYGYTF; cdr3_nt: TGCGCCAGCAGCTTTGACCGGGACAGGCAAGATAGCTATGGCTACACCTTC
d_call: NA; j_call: TRBJ1-3; v_call: TRBV30; clone_size: once; cdr3_length: 15; cdr3_aa: CAWAEGGTSGNTIYF; cdr3_nt: TGTGCCTGGGCGGAGGGGGGCACCTCTGGAAACACCATATATTTT